A selection of T cell receptor beta chains follows, all from one sample in a study of T cell repertoires in cytomegalovirus infection. MiXCR, applied by TCRdb to the reads, yields one record per CDR3 protein. The sample has roughly 640,000 distinct CDR3 sequences, 20% to 25% seen once. The sequenced sample consisted of CD8+ T cells from PBMCs. The source is a human donor in good health (CMV status not recorded). Some clones in this sample may be carry-over from other donors' samples. Both conserved end residues are trimmed from each CDR3.

>TRBV7-9
ASSSRQFEAF
>TRBV20-1
SARGSKLAGSRRTDTQY
>TRBV7-3
ASSLSMAVGNQPQH
>TRBV6-5
ASSFRPVDTQY
>TRBV7-4
ASSLGPKWNEQF
>TRBV12-3/TRBV12-4
ASSFVFEGAGGYT
>TRBV7-2
ASSPMWGQSSYEQY
>TRBV14
ASSHSGQGFYNEQF
>TRBV6-2/TRBV6-3
ASNQISWYEQF
>TRBV14
ASSQFRDRSSYEQY
>TRBV13
ASSAGTGAEKLF
>TRBV15
ATSRDPGTGGHRF
>TRBV29-1
SVEEAGNGQY
>TRBV19
ASSIGPGQPQH
>TRBV28
ASSLTAETQY
>TRBV20-1
SAEESFGGYT
>TRBV7-9
ASSGSGTVGGEAF
>TRBV15
ATSPTSGPYNEQF
>TRBV20-1
SARDGGGEQF
>TRBV4-1
ASSQETGFNYGYT
>TRBV2
AFQRGANEQY
>TRBV6-4
ASSDSGSLDTQY
>TRBV10-3
AIGVRTPSYEQY
>TRBV2
ASGQGFAF
>TRBV7-9
ASSETPMNTEAF
>TRBV7-9
ASTPEGGINQPQH
>TRBV28
ASSLLTGPALAEAF
>TRBV28
ASSLTSSRTDTQY
>TRBV24-1
ATSELDRRGTDTQY
>TRBV4-3
ASSQDDIGDYGYT
>TRBV28
ASSPWDGVGYEQY
>TRBV6-6
ASRTGTDSNQPQH
>TRBV24-1
ATSKGTSGGYNEQF
>TRBV9
ASSATGGAGGYT
>TRBV28
ASGDGQETQY
>TRBV6-2/TRBV6-3
ASVEAGPPNTEAF
>TRBV7-9
ASSGDRDGGTDTQY
>TRBV7-2
ASSFDRWDTDTQY
>TRBV7-2
ASTYGGGDTQY
>TRBV6-8
ASSSRLAGTIIGADTQY
>TRBV13
ASSSGQSGNTIY